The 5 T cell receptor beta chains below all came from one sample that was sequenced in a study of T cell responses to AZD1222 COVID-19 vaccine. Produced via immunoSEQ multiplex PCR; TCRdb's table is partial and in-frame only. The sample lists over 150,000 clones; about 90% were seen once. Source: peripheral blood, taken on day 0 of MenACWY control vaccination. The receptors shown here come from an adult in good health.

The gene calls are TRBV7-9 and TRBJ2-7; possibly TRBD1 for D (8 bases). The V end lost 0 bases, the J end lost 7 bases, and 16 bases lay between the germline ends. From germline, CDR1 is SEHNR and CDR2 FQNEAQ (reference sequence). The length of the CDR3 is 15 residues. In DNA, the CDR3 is TGTGCCAGCAGCTTAGCCGGGGGGACAGGTGGAGAGCAGTACGTC. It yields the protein CASSLAGGTGGEQYV.

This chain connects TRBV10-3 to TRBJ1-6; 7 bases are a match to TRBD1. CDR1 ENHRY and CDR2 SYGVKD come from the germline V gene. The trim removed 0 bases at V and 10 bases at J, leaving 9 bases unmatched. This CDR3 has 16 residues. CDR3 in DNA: TGTGCCATCAGTGAGTCGGGAGGGGGAGGGGGCTCACCCCTCCACTTT. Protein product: CAISESGGGGGSPLHF.

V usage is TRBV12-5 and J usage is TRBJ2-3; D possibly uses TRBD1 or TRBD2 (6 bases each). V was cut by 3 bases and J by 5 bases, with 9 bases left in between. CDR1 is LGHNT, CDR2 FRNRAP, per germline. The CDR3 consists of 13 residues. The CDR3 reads CASGLQGGDTQYF. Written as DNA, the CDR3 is TGTGCTAGTGGTTTACAGGGAGGAGATACGCAGTATTTT. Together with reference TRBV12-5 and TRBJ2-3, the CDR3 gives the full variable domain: DARVTQTPRHKVTEMGQEVTMRCQPILGHNTVFWYRQTMMQGLELLAYFRNRAPLDDSGMPKDRFSAEMPDATLATLKIQPSEPRDSAVYFCASGLQGGDTQYFGPGTRLTVL.

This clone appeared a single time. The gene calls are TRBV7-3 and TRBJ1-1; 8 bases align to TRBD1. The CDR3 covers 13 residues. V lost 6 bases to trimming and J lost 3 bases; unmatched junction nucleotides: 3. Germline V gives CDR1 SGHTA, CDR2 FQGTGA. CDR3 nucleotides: TGTGCCAGCAGTTTACAGGGGGACACTGAAGCTTTCTTT. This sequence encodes CASSLQGDTEAFF. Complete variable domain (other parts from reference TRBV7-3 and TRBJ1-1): GAGVSQTPSNKVTEKGKYVELRCDPISGHTALYWYRQSLGQGPEFLIYFQGTGAADDSGLPNDRFFAVRPEGSVSTLKIQRTERGDSAVYLCASSLQGDTEAFFGQGTRLTVV.

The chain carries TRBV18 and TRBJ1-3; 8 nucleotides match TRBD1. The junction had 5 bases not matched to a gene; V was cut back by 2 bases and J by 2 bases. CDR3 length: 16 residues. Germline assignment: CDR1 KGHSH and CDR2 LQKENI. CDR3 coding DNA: TGTGCCAGCTCACCATGGTTACAGGGGGCTGGAAACACCATATATTTT. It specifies CASSPWLQGAGNTIYF.